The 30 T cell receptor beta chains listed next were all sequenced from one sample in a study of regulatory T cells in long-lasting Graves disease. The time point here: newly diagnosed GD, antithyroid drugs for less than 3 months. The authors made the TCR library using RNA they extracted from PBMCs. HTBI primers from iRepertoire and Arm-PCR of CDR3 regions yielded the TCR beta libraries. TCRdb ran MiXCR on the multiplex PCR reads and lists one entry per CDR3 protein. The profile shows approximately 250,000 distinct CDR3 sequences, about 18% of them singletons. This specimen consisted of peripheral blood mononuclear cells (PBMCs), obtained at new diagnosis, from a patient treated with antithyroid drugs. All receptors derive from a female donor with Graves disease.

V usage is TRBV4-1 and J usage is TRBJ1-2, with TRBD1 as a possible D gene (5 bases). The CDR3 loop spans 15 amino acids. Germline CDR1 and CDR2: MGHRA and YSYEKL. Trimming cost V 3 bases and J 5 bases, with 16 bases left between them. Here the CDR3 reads CASSQPGTANYGYTF. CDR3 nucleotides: TGCGCCAGCAGCCAGCCAGGGACGGCCAATTATGGCTACACCTTC.

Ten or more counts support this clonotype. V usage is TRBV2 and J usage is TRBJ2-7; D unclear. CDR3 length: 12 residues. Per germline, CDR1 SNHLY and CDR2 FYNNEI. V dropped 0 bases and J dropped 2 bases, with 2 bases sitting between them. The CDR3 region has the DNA TGTGCCAGCAGTGAAGCAGCCTACGAGCAGTACTTC. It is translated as CASSEAAYEQYF.

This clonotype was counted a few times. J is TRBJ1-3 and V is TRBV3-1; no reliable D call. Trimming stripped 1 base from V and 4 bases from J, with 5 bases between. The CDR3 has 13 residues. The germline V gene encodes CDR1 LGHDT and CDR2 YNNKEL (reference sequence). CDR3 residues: CASSQGIGNTIYF. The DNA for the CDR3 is TGTGCCAGCAGCCAAGGGATCGGAAACACCATATATTTT.

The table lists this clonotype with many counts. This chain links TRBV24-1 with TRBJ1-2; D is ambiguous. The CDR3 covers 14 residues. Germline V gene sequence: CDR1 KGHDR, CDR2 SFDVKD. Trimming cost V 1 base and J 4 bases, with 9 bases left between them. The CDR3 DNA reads TGTGCCACCAGTGATTTATCCAGTAGCTATGGCTACACCTTC. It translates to CATSDLSSSYGYTF.

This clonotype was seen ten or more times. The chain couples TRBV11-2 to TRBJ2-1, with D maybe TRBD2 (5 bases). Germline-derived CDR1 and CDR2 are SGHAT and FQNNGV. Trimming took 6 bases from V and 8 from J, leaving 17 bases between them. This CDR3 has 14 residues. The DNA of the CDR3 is TGTGCCAGCAGGTACGGGGAATTGGGATATGAGCAGTTCTTC. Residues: CASRYGELGYEQFF.

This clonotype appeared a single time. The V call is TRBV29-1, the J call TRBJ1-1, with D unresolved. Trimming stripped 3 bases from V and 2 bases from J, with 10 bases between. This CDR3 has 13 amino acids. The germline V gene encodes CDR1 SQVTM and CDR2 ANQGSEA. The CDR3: CSVDVSANTEAFF. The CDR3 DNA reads TGCAGCGTTGATGTCTCGGCAAACACTGAAGCTTTCTTT.

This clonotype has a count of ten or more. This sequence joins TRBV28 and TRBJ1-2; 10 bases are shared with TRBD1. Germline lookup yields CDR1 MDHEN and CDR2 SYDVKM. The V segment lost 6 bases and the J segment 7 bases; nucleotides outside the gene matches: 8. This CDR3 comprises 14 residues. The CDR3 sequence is CASRDRTGGLGYTF. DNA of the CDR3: TGTGCCAGCAGAGATAGGACAGGGGGTCTTGGCTACACCTTC.

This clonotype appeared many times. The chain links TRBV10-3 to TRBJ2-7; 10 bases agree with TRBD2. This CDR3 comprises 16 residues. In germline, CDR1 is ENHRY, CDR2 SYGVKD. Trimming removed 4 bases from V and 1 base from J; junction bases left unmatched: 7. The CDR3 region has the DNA TGTGCCATCAGTGGGGGGGGGACTAGCGCTTCCTACGAGCAGTACTTC. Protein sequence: CAISGGGTSASYEQYF.

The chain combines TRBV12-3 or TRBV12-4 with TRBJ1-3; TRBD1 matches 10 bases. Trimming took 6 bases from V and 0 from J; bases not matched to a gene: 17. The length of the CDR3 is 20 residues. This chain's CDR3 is CASSTRDRGFLSLSGNTIYF. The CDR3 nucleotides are TGTGCCAGCAGCACCCGGGACAGGGGATTTCTTTCACTCTCTGGAAACACCATATATTTT.

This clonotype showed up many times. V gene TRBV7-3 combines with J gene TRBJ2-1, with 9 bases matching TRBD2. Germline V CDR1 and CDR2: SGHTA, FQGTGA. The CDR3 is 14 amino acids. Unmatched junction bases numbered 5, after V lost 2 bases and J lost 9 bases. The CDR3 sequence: CASSLAGGPSEQFF. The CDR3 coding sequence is TGTGCCAGCAGCTTAGCGGGAGGGCCGAGTGAGCAGTTCTTC.

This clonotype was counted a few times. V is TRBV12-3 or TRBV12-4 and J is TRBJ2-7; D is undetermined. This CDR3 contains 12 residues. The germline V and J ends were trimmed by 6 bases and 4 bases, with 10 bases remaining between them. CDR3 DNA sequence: TGTGCCAGCAGCCGGGCCGGGTACGAGCAGTACTTC. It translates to CASSRAGYEQYF.

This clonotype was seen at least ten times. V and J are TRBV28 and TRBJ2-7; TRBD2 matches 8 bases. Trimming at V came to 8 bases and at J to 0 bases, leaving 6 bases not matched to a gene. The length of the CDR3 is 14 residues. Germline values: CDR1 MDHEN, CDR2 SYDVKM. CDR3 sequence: CASLGSGGSYEQYF. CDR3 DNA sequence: TGTGCCAGCCTTGGCAGCGGGGGCTCCTACGAGCAGTACTTC.

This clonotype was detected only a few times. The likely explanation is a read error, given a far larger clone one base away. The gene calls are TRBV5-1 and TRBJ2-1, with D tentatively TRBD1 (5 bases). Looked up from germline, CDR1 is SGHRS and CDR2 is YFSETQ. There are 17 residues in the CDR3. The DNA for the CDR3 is TGTGCCAGCAGCTTGGACCCCCTAGGGGCCTCCCACAATGAGCAGTTCTTC. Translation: CASSLDPLGASHNEQFF.

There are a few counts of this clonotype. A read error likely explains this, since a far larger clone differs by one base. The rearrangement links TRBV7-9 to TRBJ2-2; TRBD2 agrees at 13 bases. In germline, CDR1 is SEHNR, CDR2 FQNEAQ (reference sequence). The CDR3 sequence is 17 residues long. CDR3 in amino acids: CASSLAIGLAGAGEPFF. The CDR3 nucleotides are TGTGCCAGCAGCTTAGCCATCGGACTAGCGGGAGCCGGGGAGCCGTTTTTT.

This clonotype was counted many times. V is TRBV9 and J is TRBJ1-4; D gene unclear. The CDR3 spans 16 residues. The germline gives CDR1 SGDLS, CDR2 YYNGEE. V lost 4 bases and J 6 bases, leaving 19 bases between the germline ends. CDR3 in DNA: TGTGCCAGCAGCCCGAGAGGGTACAGTCTGGATGAAAAACTGTTTTTT. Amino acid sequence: CASSPRGYSLDEKLFF.

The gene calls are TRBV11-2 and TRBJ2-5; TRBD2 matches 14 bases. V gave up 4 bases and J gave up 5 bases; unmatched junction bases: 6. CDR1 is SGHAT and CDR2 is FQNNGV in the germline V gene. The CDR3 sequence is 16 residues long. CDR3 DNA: TGTGCCAGCAGCTCCGGGACTAGCGGGAGACCTGAGACCCAGTACTTC. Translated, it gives CASSSGTSGRPETQYF.

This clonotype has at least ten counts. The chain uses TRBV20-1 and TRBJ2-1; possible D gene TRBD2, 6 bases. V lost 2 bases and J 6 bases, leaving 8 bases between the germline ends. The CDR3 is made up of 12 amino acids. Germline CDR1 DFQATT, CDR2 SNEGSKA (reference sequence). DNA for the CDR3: TGCAGTGCTAGAACTAGCAGCAATGAGCAGTTCTTC. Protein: CSARTSSNEQFF.

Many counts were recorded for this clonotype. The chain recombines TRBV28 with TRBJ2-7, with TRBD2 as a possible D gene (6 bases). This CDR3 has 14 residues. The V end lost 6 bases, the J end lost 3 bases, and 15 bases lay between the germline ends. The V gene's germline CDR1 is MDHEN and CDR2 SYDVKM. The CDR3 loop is CASRTGDAVYEQYF. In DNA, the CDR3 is TGTGCCAGCAGAACGGGAGACGCTGTCTACGAGCAGTACTTC. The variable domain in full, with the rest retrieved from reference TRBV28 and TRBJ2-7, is DVKVTQSSRYLVKRTGEKVFLECVQDMDHENMFWYRQDPGLGLRLIYFSYDVKMKEKGDIPEGYSVSREKKERFSLILESASTNQTSMYLCASRTGDAVYEQYFGPGTRLTVT.

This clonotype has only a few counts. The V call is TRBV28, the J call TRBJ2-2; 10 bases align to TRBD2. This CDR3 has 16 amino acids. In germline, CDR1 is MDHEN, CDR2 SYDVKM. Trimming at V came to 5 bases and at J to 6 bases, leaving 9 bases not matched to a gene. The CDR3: CASSTPGTSAAGELFF. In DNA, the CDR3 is TGTGCCAGCAGTACCCCCGGGACTAGCGCCGCCGGGGAGCTGTTTTTT. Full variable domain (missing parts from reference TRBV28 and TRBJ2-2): DVKVTQSSRYLVKRTGEKVFLECVQDMDHENMFWYRQDPGLGLRLIYFSYDVKMKEKGDIPEGYSVSREKKERFSLILESASTNQTSMYLCASSTPGTSAAGELFFGEGSRLTVL.

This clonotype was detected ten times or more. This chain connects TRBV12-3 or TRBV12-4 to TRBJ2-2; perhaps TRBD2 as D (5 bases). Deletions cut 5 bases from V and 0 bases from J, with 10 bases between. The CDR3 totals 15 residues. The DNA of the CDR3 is TGTGCCAGCAGTCTCGCCGGGGCGAACACCGGGGAGCTGTTTTTT. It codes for CASSLAGANTGELFF.

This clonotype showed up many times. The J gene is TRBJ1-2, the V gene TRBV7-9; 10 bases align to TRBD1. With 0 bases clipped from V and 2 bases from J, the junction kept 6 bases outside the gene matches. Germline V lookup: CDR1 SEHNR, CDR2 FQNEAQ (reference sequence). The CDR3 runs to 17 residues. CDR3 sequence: CASSLAGTGASNYGYTF. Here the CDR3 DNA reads TGTGCCAGCAGCTTAGCCGGGACAGGGGCCTCCAACTATGGCTACACCTTC.

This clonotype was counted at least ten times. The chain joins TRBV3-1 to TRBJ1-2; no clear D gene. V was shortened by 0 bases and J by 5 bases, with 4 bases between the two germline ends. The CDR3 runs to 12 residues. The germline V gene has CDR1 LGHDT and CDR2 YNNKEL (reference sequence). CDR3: CASSQDGYGYTF. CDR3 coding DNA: TGTGCCAGCAGCCAAGACGGTTATGGCTACACCTTC.

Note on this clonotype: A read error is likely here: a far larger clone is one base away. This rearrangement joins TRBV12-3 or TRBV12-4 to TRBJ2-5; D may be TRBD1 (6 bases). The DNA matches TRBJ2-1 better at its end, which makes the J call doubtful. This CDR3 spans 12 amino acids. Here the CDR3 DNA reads TGTGCCAGCAGTTCCGACAGGAGGGAGCAGTTCTTC. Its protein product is CASSSDRREQFF.

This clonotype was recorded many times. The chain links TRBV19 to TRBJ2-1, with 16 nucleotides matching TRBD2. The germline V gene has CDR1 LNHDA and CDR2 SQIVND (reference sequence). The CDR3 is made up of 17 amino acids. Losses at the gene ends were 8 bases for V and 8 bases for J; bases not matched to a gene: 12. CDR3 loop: CASGTSGRAINSDEQFF. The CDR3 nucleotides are TGTGCCAGTGGGACTAGCGGGAGGGCCATAAACTCCGATGAGCAGTTCTTC.

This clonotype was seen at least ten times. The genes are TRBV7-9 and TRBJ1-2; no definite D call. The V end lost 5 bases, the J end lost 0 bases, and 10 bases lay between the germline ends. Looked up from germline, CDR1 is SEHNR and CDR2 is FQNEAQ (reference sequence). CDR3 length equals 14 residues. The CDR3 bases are TGTGCCAGCAGCAAACAGAGAGCTAACTATGGCTACACCTTC. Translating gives CASSKQRANYGYTF.

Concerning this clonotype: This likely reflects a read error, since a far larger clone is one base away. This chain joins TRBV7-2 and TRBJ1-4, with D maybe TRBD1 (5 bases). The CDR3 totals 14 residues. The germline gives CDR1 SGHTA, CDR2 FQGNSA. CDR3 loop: CVSSRQSTNEKLFF. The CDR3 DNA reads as TGTGTCAGCAGCCGACAGTCAACTAATGAAAAACTGTTTTTT.

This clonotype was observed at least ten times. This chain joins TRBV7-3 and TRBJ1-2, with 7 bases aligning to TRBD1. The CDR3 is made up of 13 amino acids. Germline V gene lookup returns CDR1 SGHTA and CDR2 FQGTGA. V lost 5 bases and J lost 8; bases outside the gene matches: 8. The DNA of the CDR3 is TGTGCCAGCAGCAGAGAACAGGGGCTCGGCTACACCTTC. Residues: CASSREQGLGYTF.

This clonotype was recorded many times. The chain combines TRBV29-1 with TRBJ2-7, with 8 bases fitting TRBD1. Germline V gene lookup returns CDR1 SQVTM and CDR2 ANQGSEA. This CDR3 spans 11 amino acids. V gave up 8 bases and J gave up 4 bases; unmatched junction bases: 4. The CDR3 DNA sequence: TGCAGCACCAGGACAGGGTACGAGCAGTACTTC. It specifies CSTRTGYEQYF.

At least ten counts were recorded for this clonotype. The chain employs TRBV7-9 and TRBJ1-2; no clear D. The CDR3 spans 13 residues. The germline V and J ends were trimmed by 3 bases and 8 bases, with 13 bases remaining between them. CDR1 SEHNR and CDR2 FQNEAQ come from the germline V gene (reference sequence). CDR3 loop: CASSFSDQSGYTF. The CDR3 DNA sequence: TGTGCCAGCAGCTTCAGCGACCAGAGCGGCTACACCTTC.

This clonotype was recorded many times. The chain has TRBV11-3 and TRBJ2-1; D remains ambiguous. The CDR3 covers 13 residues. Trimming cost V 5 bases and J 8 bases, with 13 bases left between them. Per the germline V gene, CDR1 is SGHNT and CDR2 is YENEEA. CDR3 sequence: CASSPPVVYEQFF. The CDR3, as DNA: TGTGCCAGCAGCCCCCCAGTTGTCTATGAGCAGTTCTTC.